This is a list of T cell receptor beta chains from one sample in a study of T-cell reconstitution after alpha-beta-depleted transplantation in children. TCRdb re-derived calls from the PCR reads in MiXCR, one entry per CDR3 protein. The sample lists about 980,000 distinct CDR3 sequences; 25% to 35% were seen once. Source: PBMCs, mostly from graft donor cells, taken 360 days after TCRalphabeta/CD19-depleted stem cell transplant. The receptors were gathered from a boy less than two years old who had a stem cell transplant for SCID, so the T cells may come from the graft donor. CDR3s include the opening cysteine and the closing phenylalanine or tryptophan. D genes are given only for firm matches. Expanded clones get a size class; other rows say once, few or many, or leave the size out.

j_gene,v_gene,d_gene,abundance,len,CDR3aa,CDR3nt
TRBJ1-1,TRBV7-2,-,few,17,CASSVSTPGRANTEAFF,TGTGCCAGCAGCGTTAGCACGCCAGGGAGGGCGAACACTGAAGCTTTCTTT
TRBJ2-7,TRBV3-1,-,few,14,CASSQEGGRYEQYF,TGTGCCAGCAGCCAAGAGGGCGGCCGATACGAGCAGTACTTC
TRBJ2-2,TRBV6-1,-,many,13,CASRPIVAGELFF,TGTGCCAGCAGACCCATCGTGGCCGGGGAGCTGTTTTTT
TRBJ2-1,TRBV5-1,TRBD2,many,16,CASSLGLAGGHNEQFF,TGTGCCAGCAGCTTGGGACTAGCGGGGGGACACAATGAGCAGTTCTTC
TRBJ1-5,TRBV12-5,-,-,13,CASGFREDQPQHF,TGTGCTAGTGGTTTCAGGGAGGATCAGCCCCAGCATTTT
TRBJ2-1,TRBV14,TRBD2,-,17,CASSGLAGGVGYNEQFF,TGTGCCAGCAGCGGACTAGCGGGGGGAGTTGGCTACAATGAGCAGTTCTTC
TRBJ1-1,TRBV20-1,-,-,13,CSASSQANTEAFF,TGCAGTGCTAGTAGCCAGGCGAACACTGAAGCTTTCTTT
TRBJ2-7,TRBV3-1,-,few,12,CASSQEGHEQYF,TGTGCCAGCAGCCAAGAAGGGCACGAGCAGTACTTC
TRBJ1-4,TRBV27,-,few,14,CASSFGASMRKLFF,TGTGCCAGCAGTTTCGGCGCCTCAATGAGAAAACTGTTTTTT
TRBJ2-3,TRBV3-1,TRBD2,-,15,CASSPGLEPTDTQYF,TGTGCCAGCAGCCCGGGACTAGAACCAACAGATACGCAGTATTTT
TRBJ2-1,TRBV5-5,-,-,13,CASSSANTNEQFF,TGTGCCAGCAGCTCGGCCAACACGAATGAGCAGTTCTTC
TRBJ1-1,TRBV20-1,-,-,12,CSAISGWTEAFF,TGCAGTGCTATCTCAGGGTGGACTGAAGCTTTCTTT
TRBJ1-1,TRBV7-3,-,few,13,CASSLVAGLEAFF,TGTGCCAGCAGCTTAGTAGCAGGGCTTGAAGCTTTCTTT
TRBJ2-5,TRBV5-1,-,few,16,CASSLGVTRLDQTQYF,TGCGCCAGCAGCTTGGGAGTCACTCGACTTGATCAGACCCAGTACTTC
TRBJ2-7,TRBV29-1,TRBD1,-,14,CSVERDRGSYEQYF,TGCAGCGTTGAAAGGGACAGGGGCTCCTACGAGCAGTACTTC
TRBJ2-7,TRBV28,TRBD1,many,12,CASSPPGDRQNF,TGTGCCAGCAGTCCACCTGGGGACAGGCAAAACTTC
TRBJ2-2,TRBV9,-,-,16,CASSDDTSRMIGELFF,TGTGCCAGCAGCGACGACACATCCAGGATGATCGGGGAGCTGTTTTTT
TRBJ2-5,TRBV5-5,-,-,15,CASSLSVNIQETQYF,TGTGCCAGCAGCTTGTCGGTTAACATACAAGAGACCCAGTACTTC
TRBJ2-7,TRBV11-2,-,many,14,CASSFTTNSYEQYF,TGTGCCAGCAGCTTTACGACTAACTCCTACGAGCAGTACTTC
TRBJ2-1,TRBV4-2,TRBD2,few,17,CASSQDRLAGIYNEQFF,TGTGCCAGCAGCCAAGATAGACTAGCGGGGATCTACAATGAGCAGTTCTTC
TRBJ2-3,TRBV12-3/TRBV12-4,TRBD1,few,15,CASSLGGQGAVPQYF,TGTGCCAGCAGTTTAGGAGGACAGGGGGCAGTTCCGCAGTATTTT
TRBJ1-2,TRBV7-2,TRBD1,-,13,CASSLVGQGGYTF,TGTGCCAGCAGCCTTGTAGGACAGGGTGGCTACACCTTC
TRBJ2-3,TRBV3-1,-,-,18,CASSQLVDRPSSTDTQYF,TGTGCCAGCAGCCAATTGGTGGACAGACCCTCTAGCACAGATACGCAGTATTTT
TRBJ1-1,TRBV5-1,-,-,16,CASSLSGAGPKVEAFF,TGCGCCAGCAGCCTGTCCGGGGCTGGGCCAAAGGTTGAAGCTTTCTTT
TRBJ1-2,TRBV28,TRBD1,-,15,CASSSAGTDNYGYTF,TGTGCCAGCAGTTCCGCCGGGACAGACAACTATGGCTACACCTTC
TRBJ2-4,TRBV5-1,-,-,16,CASSHHWDWGRDIQYF,TGCGCCAGCAGCCACCACTGGGACTGGGGCAGGGACATTCAGTACTTC
TRBJ1-1,TRBV20-1,-,few,12,CSARVPLTEAFF,TGCAGTGCTAGAGTCCCCCTCACGGAAGCTTTCTTT
TRBJ2-5,TRBV5-1,-,few,15,CASSLGVTEEETQYF,TGCGCCAGCAGCTTGGGGGTGACAGAAGAAGAGACCCAGTACTTC
TRBJ2-3,TRBV12-3/TRBV12-4,-,few,12,CASSRFSNTQYF,TGTGCCAGCAGTCGGTTTTCAAATACGCAGTATTTT
TRBJ2-1,TRBV4-1,-,many,16,CASSSTSGPRFNEQFF,TGCGCCAGCAGCTCCACAAGCGGGCCCAGATTCAATGAGCAGTTCTTC
TRBJ1-2,TRBV7-3,TRBD1,-,15,CASSFRAGQGEGATF,TGTGCCAGCAGTTTCCGAGCGGGACAGGGCGAGGGTGCGACCTTC
TRBJ1-2,TRBV5-5,-,-,14,CASSAYRDSAGYTF,TGTGCCAGCAGCGCTTACCGGGACTCAGCCGGCTACACCTTC
TRBJ2-7,TRBV28,-,few,13,CASSPFGQLEQYF,TGTGCCAGCAGCCCGTTCGGACAGCTCGAGCAGTACTTC
TRBJ1-5,TRBV5-8,-,-,15,CASSRGEISNQPQHF,TGTGCCAGCAGCAGGGGGGAGATTAGCAATCAGCCCCAGCATTTT
TRBJ1-1,TRBV6-1,-,once,13,CASSYALMGEAFF,TGTGCCAGCAGTTACGCGCTTATGGGTGAAGCTTTCTTT
TRBJ1-5,TRBV10-3,-,few,15,CAISPTGGVDQPQHF,TGTGCCATCAGCCCAACGGGAGGGGTAGACCAGCCCCAGCATTTT
TRBJ2-7,TRBV7-9,TRBD1,few,15,CASSLRQGVSYEQYF,TGTGCCAGCAGCCTACGACAGGGGGTCTCCTACGAGCAGTACTTC
TRBJ2-5,TRBV12-3/TRBV12-4,-,many,14,CASSLGGLSETQYF,TGTGCCAGCAGCTTAGGGGGACTGTCGGAGACCCAGTACTTC